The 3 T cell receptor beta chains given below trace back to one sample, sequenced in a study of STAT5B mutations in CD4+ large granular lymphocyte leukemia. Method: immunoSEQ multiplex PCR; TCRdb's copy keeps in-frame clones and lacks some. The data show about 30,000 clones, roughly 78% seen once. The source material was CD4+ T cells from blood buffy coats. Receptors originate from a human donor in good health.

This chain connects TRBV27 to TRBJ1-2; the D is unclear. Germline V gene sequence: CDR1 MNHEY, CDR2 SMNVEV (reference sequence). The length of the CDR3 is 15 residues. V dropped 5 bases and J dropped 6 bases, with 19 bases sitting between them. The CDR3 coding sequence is TGTGCCAGCAGTGAGACCCTGCCTCTGACCCATGGCTACACCTTC. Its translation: CASSETLPLTHGYTF.

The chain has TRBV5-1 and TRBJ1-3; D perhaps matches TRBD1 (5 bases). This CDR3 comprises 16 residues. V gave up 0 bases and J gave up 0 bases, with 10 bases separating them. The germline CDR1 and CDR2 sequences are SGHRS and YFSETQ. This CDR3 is CASSLEGLISGNTIYF. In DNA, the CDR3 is TGCGCCAGCAGCTTGGAGGGGCTCATCTCTGGAAACACCATATATTTT. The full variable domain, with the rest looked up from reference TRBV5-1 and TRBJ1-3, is KAGVTQTPRYLIKTRGQQVTLSCSPISGHRSVSWYQQTPGQGLQFLFEYFSETQRNKGNFPGRFSGRQFSNSRSEMNVSTLELGDSALYLCASSLEGLISGNTIYFGEGSWLTVV.

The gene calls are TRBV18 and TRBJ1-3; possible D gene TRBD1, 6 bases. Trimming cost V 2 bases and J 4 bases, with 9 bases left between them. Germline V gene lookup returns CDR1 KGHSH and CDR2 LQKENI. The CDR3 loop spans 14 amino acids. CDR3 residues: CASSPTGQGNTIYF. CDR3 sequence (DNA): TGTGCCAGCTCACCAACAGGGCAGGGAAACACCATATATTTT.